This T cell receptor (beta chain) was sequenced in a study of shared clonotypes between healthy human individuals (dated by TCRdb to 2020 to 2021). With regard to the full study: A couple of women and three men aged 18 to 49 years were included in the cohort. Leukapheresis yielded between about 0.94 and 9.5 billion PBMCs per donor. Different laboratories and diverse techniques were used to prepare libraries and sequence TCR repertoires, to increase sequencing depth and limit assay-specific biases. The study deeply sequenced blood TCR repertoires of about 5 healthy adults to estimate repertoire size and the extent of clonotype sharing between individuals. Per donor, three plates each were used for CD4 naive and CD4 memory, two for CD8 naive, and one for CD8 memory.

The CDR3 sequence holds 15 residues, the cysteine and phenylalanine included. The retained sequence is limited to the CDR3, 45 bases, with the frame set at the first base. After removal of 5 bases from V and 4 bases from J, the junction retains 7 bases not matched to a gene. The germline V gene supplies CDR1 MDHEN and CDR2 SYDVKM. With respect to this clone: Its specific antigen is unknown. No base-level quality is on record; no much larger clone is a single base apart.

The donors were healthy, HIV-negative adults who had no recently reported acute infections or vaccinations. Only Caucasian adults living in Nashville, Tennessee, USA were represented among the donors. CD4+ T cells were enriched by magnetic negative selection, after which naive cells were positively selected on CD45RA and the negative fraction was taken as the memory subset. After blood collection by leukapheresis, PBMCs were isolated using Ficoll-Histopaque density gradient centrifugation and then cryopreserved in the vapor phase of liquid nitrogen. Purity and quantity of every magnetically sorted T cell population were checked by analytical flow cytometry. Each sorted fraction had its genomic DNA isolated and then quantified by UV absorbance on a Nanodrop 2000c. Using the deep immunoSEQ assay, TCR CDR3 regions were amplified from genomic DNA by multiplex PCR. Genomic DNA extracted from each cell subset was distributed evenly over all wells of several immunoSEQ 96-well plates, and each plate served as one replicate. For sorted subsets, approximately 210 ng of genomic DNA, equivalent to 30,000 or so T cell genomes, went into each replicate PCR. Purified libraries were measured with a Qubit 3.0 fluorometer, size-checked on a Bioanalyzer 2100, and measured again with the KAPA Library Quantification kit. A separate single-read 150-cycle Illumina NextSeq 550 flow cell was used to sequence each immunoSEQ 96-well plate. The source study handled its data this way. Because the immunoSEQ output included only junctional sequences and no quality scores, the filtering could not be the same as the filtering used for full-length reads. Sequences were annotated with PyIR, a Python wrapper for IgBLAST v1.9, using IMGT germline references to assign V/J genes and CDR3. Any read was removed if the V/J assignment was weak (E-value above 1e-6), the CDR3 was missing, or the read contained stop codons, out-of-frame junctions, or ambiguous translated residues. V3J clonotypes were defined as sequences sharing an identical inferred V gene, J gene, and CDR3 amino acid sequence. Percentage overlap between repertoires was computed as shared unique clonotypes divided by the size of the smaller repertoire. Repertoire richness was assessed with RTK rarefaction, the Chao1 estimator, and Recon v2.1 estimates of unobserved clonotypes. OLGA was used to compute generation probabilities for all TCRbeta clonotypes that the gDNA method yielded from several donors. TCRdb took this table from immuneACCESS and kept in-frame rearrangements with V and J called. Such tables lack part of the clones; where checked against another copy, unresolved V genes explain under half of the gap, and the rest is unexplained. V and J calls and clone size are copied from that table; D and trimming were computed from the DNA. A total of about 2 million clones appear in this sample, 85% to 95% of them only once. The ten most abundant clones make up 0.13% of the sample.

Paper-wide results and their limitations: Sampling was restricted to blood, and TCR repertoires in tissues likely differ from the TCR repertoires found in blood. The genetic and exposure-history diversity represented was limited by the small number of donors. Pairwise subsampling indicated that sequencing depth was expected to affect the degree of clonotype sharing among donors. Rarefaction of sorted-subset datasets indicated incomplete sequencing despite the large sequencing depth. Clonotypes shared by all four sorted-subset donors showed higher generation probabilities than non-shared clonotypes. Approximately 5% of naive CD4, roughly 3.5% of naive CD8, 2.3% of memory CD4, and more than 0.35% of memory CD8 clonotypes were shared across several donors. Naive subsets generally had larger estimated clonotype richness than memory subsets.

Material for sequencing was naive CD4+ T cells sorted from blood. The label giving this sample's cell subset or site can be read as: CD45RA+ positively selected. The rearrangement combines TRBV28 with TRBJ1-2; 10 junctional bases match TRBD1. The clonotype comes from a man aged 18 to 30 in good health. CDR3 sequence: CASSRQGAMSYGYTF. The DNA sequence is given as TGTGCCAGCAGTCGACAGGGGGCGATGAGCTATGGCTACACCTTC.